These 8 T cell receptor beta chains were sequenced from one sample in a study of shared clonotypes between healthy human individuals. Naivety among CD8 cells was defined by CD45RO negativity and positive CCR7 selection, thereby excluding terminally differentiated effector memory CD45RA+ cells. Sequenced by immunoSEQ multiplex PCR; TCRdb stores in-frame clones only, minus some. This table has 2 million to 2.5 million clones, about 92% appearing once. Source material: naive CD8+ T cells from PBMCs. These receptors were taken from a man between 18 and 35 years old in good health. Some clones in this sample may be carry-over from other donors' samples.

The V call is TRBV10-1, the J call TRBJ2-7; 8 nucleotides agree with TRBD1. The CDR3 has 13 residues. The junction had 5 bases not matched to a gene; V was cut back by 8 bases and J by 2 bases. The germline V gene encodes CDR1 WNHNN and CDR2 SYGVQD (reference sequence). CDR3 in amino acids: CASSDRVTYEQYF. The CDR3 DNA sequence: TGCGCCAGCTCGGACAGGGTGACCTACGAGCAGTACTTC.

The chain uses TRBV29-1 and TRBJ1-2; D is possibly TRBD1 (5 bases). CDR3 size: 14 residues. Per the germline V gene, CDR1 is SQVTM and CDR2 is ANQGSEA. V gave up 6 bases and J gave up 4 bases, with 18 bases separating them. CDR3 nucleotides: TGCAGCGTATCGGACGGGGCGAAGAGCTATGGCTACACCTTC. Translated: CSVSDGAKSYGYTF.

V is TRBV30 and J is TRBJ2-2; D is unresolved. Trimming shortened V by 0 bases and J by 7 bases, and 9 bases separated the two germline ends. This CDR3 is built from 13 residues. In germline, CDR1 is GTSNPN, CDR2 SVGIG (reference sequence). CDR3 nucleotides: TGTGCCTGGAGTGTGGGTAACGGCGGGGAGCTGTTTTTT. Translation: CAWSVGNGGELFF.

In regard to this clone: Other DNA sequences in this specimen translate into the identical CDR3. This chain connects TRBV7-2 to TRBJ2-5; D may be TRBD1 or TRBD2 (5 bases each). The V end was cut by 5 bases, the J end by 1 base, with 11 bases between. Germline CDR1 and CDR2: SGHTA and FQGNSA. The CDR3 length is 14 residues. The CDR3 DNA reads as TGTGCCAGCAGCGCTCGGGACGGCCAAGAGACCCAGTACTTC. Translating it yields CASSARDGQETQYF.

Note on this clone: Other nucleotide sequences in the sample specify the same CDR3. V is TRBV27 and J is TRBJ1-5, with 7 nucleotides matching TRBD1. This CDR3 is built from 15 residues. The ends lost 2 bases at V and 3 bases at J; junction bases unmatched: 4. CDR1 and CDR2 (germline): MNHEY, SMNVEV (reference sequence). The CDR3 region is CASSLGTGANQPQHF. The CDR3 DNA sequence: TGTGCCAGCAGTTTAGGAACAGGGGCCAATCAGCCCCAGCATTTT.

This chain links TRBV30 with TRBJ2-7; TRBD1 agrees at 10 bases. The CDR3 contains 15 residues. After removal of 5 bases from V and 4 bases from J, the junction contained 11 bases not matched to a gene. The germline CDR1 and CDR2 sequences are GTSNPN and SVGIG (reference sequence). CDR3 protein: CAWVLWGQGQYEQYF. CDR3 nucleotides: TGTGCCTGGGTGCTTTGGGGACAGGGGCAGTACGAGCAGTACTTC.

The chain links TRBV5-5 to TRBJ2-1, with 7 nucleotides matching TRBD2. Germline loops: CDR1 SGHKS, CDR2 YYEKEE (reference sequence). V gave up 0 bases and J gave up 8 bases; unmatched junction bases: 8. The CDR3 spans 15 residues. The CDR3 region has the DNA TGTGCCAGCAGCTTGGCGGGTTGGGAGGGCGATGAGCAGTTCTTC. It translates to CASSLAGWEGDEQFF.

The CDR3 protein is CASSSRDSPIYNEQFF. CDR3 DNA sequence: TGTGCCAGCAGCTCGAGGGACTCGCCCATATACAATGAGCAGTTCTTC. This sequence joins TRBV7-9 and TRBJ2-1; D may be TRBD2 (6 bases). V lost 4 bases and J 4 bases, leaving 17 bases between the germline ends. This CDR3 region has 16 residues. CDR1 is SEHNR, CDR2 FQNEAQ, per germline (reference sequence).